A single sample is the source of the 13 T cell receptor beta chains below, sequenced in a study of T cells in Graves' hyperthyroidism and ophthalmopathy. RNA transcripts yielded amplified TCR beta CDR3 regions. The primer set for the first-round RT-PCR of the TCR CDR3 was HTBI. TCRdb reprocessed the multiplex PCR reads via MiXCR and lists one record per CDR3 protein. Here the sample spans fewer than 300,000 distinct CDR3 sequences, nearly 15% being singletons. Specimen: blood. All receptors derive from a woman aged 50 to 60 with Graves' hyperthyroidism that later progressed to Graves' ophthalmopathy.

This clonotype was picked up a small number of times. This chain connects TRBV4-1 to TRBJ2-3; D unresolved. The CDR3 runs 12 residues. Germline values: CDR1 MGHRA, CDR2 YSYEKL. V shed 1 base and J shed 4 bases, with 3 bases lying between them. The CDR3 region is CASSQAADTQYF. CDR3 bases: TGCGCCAGCAGCCAAGCGGCAGATACGCAGTATTTT.

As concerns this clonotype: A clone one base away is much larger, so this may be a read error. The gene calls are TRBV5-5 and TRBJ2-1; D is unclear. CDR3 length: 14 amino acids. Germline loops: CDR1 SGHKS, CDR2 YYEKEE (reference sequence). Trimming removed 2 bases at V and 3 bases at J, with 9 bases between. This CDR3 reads CASSFRKGYNEQFF. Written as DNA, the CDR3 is TGTGCCAGCAGCTTCCGGAAGGGCTACAATGAGCAGTTCTTC. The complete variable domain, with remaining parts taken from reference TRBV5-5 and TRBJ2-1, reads DAGVTQSPTHLIKTRGQQVTLRCSPISGHKSVSWYQQVLGQGPQFIFQYYEKEERGRGNFPDRFSARQFPNYSSELNVNALLLGDSALYLCASSFRKGYNEQFFGPGTRLTVL.

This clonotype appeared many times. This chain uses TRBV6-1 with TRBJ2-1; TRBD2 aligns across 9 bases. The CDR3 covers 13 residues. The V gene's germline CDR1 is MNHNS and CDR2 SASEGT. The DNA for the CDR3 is TGTGCAGCTCATCGCGGGAGGGCCAATGAGCAGTTCTTC. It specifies CAAHRGRANEQFF.

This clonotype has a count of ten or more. The DNA for the CDR3 is TGTGCCAGCCTATTCACAGACAGGCATGGCTACACCTTC. Its protein product is CASLFTDRHGYTF. The chain carries TRBV2 and TRBJ1-2; tentative D call: TRBD1 (6 bases). The V and J ends lost 8 bases and 6 bases respectively, with 16 bases between them. CDR3 size: 13 residues. Germline CDR1 and CDR2: SNHLY and FYNNEI.

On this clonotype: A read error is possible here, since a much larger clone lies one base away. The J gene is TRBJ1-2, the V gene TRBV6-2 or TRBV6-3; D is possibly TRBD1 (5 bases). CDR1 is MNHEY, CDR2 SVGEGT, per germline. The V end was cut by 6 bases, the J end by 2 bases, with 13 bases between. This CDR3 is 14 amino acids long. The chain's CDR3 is CASRRLRTNYGYTF. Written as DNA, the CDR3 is TGTGCCAGCAGGCGCCTCCGGACAAACTATGGCTACACCTTC.

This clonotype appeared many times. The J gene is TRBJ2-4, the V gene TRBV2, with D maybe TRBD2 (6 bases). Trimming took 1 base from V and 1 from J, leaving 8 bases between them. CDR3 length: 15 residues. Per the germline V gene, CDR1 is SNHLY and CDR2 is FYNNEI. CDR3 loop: CASSEGDLAKNIQYF. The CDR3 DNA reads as TGTGCCAGCAGTGAAGGGGACTTGGCCAAAAACATTCAGTACTTC.

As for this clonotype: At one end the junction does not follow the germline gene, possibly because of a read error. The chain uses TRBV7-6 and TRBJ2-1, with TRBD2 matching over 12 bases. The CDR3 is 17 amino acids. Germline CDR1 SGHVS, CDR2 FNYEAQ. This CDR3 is CASSQTSGSASYNGQFF. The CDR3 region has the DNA TGTGCCAGCAGCCAGACTAGCGGGAGCGCCTCCTACAATGGGCAGTTCTTC.

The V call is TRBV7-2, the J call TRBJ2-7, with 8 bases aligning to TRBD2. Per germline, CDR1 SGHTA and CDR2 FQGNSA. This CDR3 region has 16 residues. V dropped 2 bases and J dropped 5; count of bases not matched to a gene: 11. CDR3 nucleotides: TGTGCCAGCAGCTTATTCGGGAGGGACCCCGTACACGAGCAGTACTTC. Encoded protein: CASSLFGRDPVHEQYF.

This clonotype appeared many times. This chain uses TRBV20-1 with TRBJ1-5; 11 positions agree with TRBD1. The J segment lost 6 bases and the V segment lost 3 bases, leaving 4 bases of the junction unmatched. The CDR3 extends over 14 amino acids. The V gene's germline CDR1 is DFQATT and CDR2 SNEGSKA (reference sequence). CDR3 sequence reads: CSASGQGASQPQHF. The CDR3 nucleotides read TGCAGTGCTAGCGGACAGGGGGCGAGTCAGCCCCAGCATTTT.

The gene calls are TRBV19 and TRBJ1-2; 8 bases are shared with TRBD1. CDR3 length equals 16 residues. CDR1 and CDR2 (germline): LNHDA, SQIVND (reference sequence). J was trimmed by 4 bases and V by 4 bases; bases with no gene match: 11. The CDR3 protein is CASSRDRRPGGYGYTF. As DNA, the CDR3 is TGTGCCAGTAGTAGGGACAGGAGGCCCGGTGGCTATGGCTACACCTTC.

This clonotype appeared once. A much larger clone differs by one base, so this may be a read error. The CDR3 nucleotides are TGTGCCAGCAGTGTTGGCGAACCCACCGGGGAGCTGTTTTTT. Translated: CASSVGEPTGELFF. V and J are TRBV2 and TRBJ2-2, with unresolved D. V was cut by 4 bases and J by 4 bases, with 10 bases left in between. The CDR3 sequence is 14 residues long. Germline V CDR1 and CDR2: SNHLY, FYNNEI.

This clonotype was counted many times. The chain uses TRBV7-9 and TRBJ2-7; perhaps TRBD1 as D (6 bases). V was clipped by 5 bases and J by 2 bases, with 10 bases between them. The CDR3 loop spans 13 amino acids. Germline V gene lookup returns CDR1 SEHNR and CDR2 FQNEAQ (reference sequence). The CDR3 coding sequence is TGTGCCAGCAGCATTCAGGGGCCCTACGAGCAGTACTTC. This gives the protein CASSIQGPYEQYF.

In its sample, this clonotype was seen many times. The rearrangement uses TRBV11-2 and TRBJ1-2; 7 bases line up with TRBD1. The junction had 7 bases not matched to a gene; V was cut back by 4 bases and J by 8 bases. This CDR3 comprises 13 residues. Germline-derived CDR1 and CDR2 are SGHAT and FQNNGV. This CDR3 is CASSSQQGYGYTF. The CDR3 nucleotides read TGTGCCAGCAGCTCGCAACAGGGGTACGGCTACACCTTC.